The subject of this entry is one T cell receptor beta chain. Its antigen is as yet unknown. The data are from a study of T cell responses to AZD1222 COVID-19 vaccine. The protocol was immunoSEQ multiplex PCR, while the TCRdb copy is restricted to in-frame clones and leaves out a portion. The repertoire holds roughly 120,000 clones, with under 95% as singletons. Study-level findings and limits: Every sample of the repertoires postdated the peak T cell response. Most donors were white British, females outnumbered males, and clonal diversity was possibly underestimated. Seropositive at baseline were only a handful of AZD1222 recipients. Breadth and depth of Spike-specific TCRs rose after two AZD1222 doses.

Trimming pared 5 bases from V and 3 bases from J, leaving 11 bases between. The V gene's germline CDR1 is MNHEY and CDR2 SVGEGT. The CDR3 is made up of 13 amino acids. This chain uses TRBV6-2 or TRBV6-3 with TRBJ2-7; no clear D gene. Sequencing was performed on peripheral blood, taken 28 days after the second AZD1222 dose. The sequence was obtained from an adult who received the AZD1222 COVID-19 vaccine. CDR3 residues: CASSRPGSYEQYF. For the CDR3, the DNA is TGTGCCAGCAGTCGCCCAGGAAGCTACGAGCAGTACTTC.